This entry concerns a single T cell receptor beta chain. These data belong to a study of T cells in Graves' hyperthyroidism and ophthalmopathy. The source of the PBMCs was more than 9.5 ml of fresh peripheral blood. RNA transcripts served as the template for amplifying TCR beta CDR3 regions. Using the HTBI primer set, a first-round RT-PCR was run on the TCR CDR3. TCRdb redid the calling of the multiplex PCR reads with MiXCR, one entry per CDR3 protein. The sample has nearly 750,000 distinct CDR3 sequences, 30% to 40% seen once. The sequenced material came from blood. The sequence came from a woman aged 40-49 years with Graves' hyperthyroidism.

CDR3 sequence reads: CASSPIPDYEQYF. The CDR3 nucleotides are TGTGCCAGCAGCCCGATACCGGACTACGAGCAGTACTTC. This chain joins TRBV7-2 and TRBJ2-7; D remains unclear. The ends were cut back, 5 bases at V and 3 bases at J, with 11 bases in the middle. From germline, CDR1 is SGHTA and CDR2 FQGNSA. The CDR3 length is 13 residues.